This TCR beta chain is drawn from a study of T cell responses to AZD1222 COVID-19 vaccine (dated by TCRdb to about 2021). Looking at the study overall: A total of 233 trial participants underwent TCR sequencing, of whom under 220 had received two doses of AZD1222 and 26 had received two doses of the MenACWY control vaccine. Trial participants were enrolled by age into subgroups of 18-55, 56-69 and 70-plus years, and around 150, 29 and 61 TCR-sequenced participants, respectively, were included in these subgroups.

Findings and caveats that apply to the study as a whole: Reportedly, close to half of the unique spike-specific TCRs recognized epitopes lying outside the regions that are mutated in the B.1.351 and B.1.1.7 variants. After two AZD1222 doses, both the breadth and the depth of spike-specific TCRs were significantly higher than at day 0 and than in MenACWY recipients. Because no samples from the day 14 peak response were available, repertoires could be characterized only after the peak T cell response. Participants were mostly white British, with more females than males. The authors suggested clonal diversity may have been underestimated. CD4 TCRs associated with the vaccine covered the entire spike protein, and the dominant responses were in regions 160-218 and 743-854. In the small 56-69-year group, the increase in depth fell short of significance, most likely because of low power. Conclusions about previously exposed vaccinees are limited, since just five to seven AZD1222 recipients were seropositive for SARS-CoV-2 at baseline.

Interpreted using the paper, the time point label stands for: baseline before first vaccination. The treatment or condition label corresponds to: meningococcal conjugate vaccine given as trial control. Vaccinee samples were obtained from the UK trials COV001 and COV002, which included a single-blind randomized controlled phase 2/3 trial of AZD1222 (ChAdOx1 nCoV-19) in healthy adults. For TCRbeta chain sequencing, PBMC samples were collected from trial participants at day 0 and at day 28 after the second dose. The CDR3 regions of human TCRbeta chains were analyzed by immunosequencing. In the source study's methods: TCRs in the repertoires were matched against a reference library of SARS-CoV-2-specific TCRs that had been generated with the MIRA antigen-specificity platform. Breadth was defined as the fraction of unique TCRs that were SARS-CoV-2-associated. Depth was defined as the fraction of total T cells that were SARS-CoV-2-associated. Using the MIRA data, every spike-specific TCR was mapped to the spike region that the TCR reacted to and assigned to either a CD4 or a CD8 class. Log10-transformed breadth and depth values were compared by one-way ANOVA with Sidak's multiple comparisons tests. Imported from immuneACCESS, the table was reduced by TCRdb to in-frame sequences with V and J called. These copies leave out some clones; in studies compared against another copy, an unresolved V gene accounts for under half, and the cause of the remainder is not known. The V and J calls and clone size are taken from that table; D and trimming were inferred from the DNA. The sample profile shows roughly 120,000 clones; 70% to 90% of them were found once. The ten largest account for 13% of the sample.

Concerning this clone: There is no known antigen for this receptor. Base qualities are not provided; no much larger clone lies one nucleotide away.

The CDR3 runs 15 residues from the cysteine to the phenylalanine. Just CDR3 DNA is preserved here, 45 bases in frame from base 1. The germline V gene provides CDR1 SGHTA and CDR2 FQGNSA. V is pared back by 1 base and J by 0 bases, with 6 bases lying between the germline termini. The sequences come from peripheral blood, collected on day 0 of MenACWY control vaccination. The V gene is TRBV7-2 and the J gene is TRBJ2-2; the D gene is not confidently resolved. The clonotype comes from an adult in good health. Here the CDR3 is given as CASSLVGTNTGELFF. Here is the DNA: TGTGCCAGCAGCTTAGTGGGTACGAACACCGGGGAGCTGTTTTTT. Extended through the reference TRBV7-2 and TRBJ2-2 proteins, this CDR3 yields the full variable domain: GAGVSQSPSNKVTEKGKDVELRCDPISGHTALYWYRQSLGQGLEFLIYFQGNSAPDKSGLPSDRFSAERTGGSVSTLTIQRTQQEDSAVYLCASSLVGTNTGELFFGEGSRLTVL.